Described below is a single T cell receptor beta chain sequence and its context. Its recognized antigen is unknown. Base qualities were left out, and no much larger clone turns up one base away. In Seattle, one collaborating source enrolled patients while the infection was active and tracked those patients longitudinally over the course of disease. The collaborating institutions used their own protocols to collect whole blood in K2EDTA tubes. Collaborator samples were shipped for TCRbeta analysis as frozen whole blood, isolated PBMCs, or DNA extracted from either sample type. TCRbeta CDR3 regions were amplified from genomic DNA using the immunoSEQ Assay, a bias-controlled multiplex PCR. The published analysis was carried out like this. The number of nucleated cells in each sample was estimated by amplification of reference gene primers within the assay. To quantify the absolute abundance of each unique TCRbeta CDR3 rearrangement, sequence reads were collapsed and filtered. For each sample, productive Simpson clonality was calculated by taking the square root of Simpson's diversity index across productive rearrangements. Held by TCRdb, this immuneACCESS table contains in-frame sequences only and omits some clones. Under half of the omission traces to an unresolved V gene where checked; the cause of the rest is unknown. V and J calls plus clone size are reproduced from that table; the DNA served to infer D and trimming. This sample has 150,000 to 200,000 clones in its table, and about 86% of those were observed once. Approximately 10% of the sample rests with the top ten.

These data are taken from a study of blood T cell repertoires in COVID-19 (dated by TCRdb to the early 2020s). At the level of the whole study: Samples covering the acute and convalescent phases of COVID-19 were provided by collaborators in the United States, Italy and Spain. Where HLA class I and class II types were available, the types were taken from metadata supplied by the sample provider, not from assay-based typing. Subjects who had been exposed to COVID-19, were actively infected with it, or had recovered from it provided the deeply sampled blood TCRbeta repertoires that made up the dataset. The repertoires were made available in a free public database intended to serve as a resource for research on the immune response to SARS-CoV-2. The material from the prospective study consisted of cDNA or gDNA derived from T cells, B-cell-depleted T cells, or PBMCs. Nearly every sample came with metadata listing a de-identified subject ID, COVID-19 status, age in years and sex. The samples were drawn from the first 160 participants of the ongoing ImmuneRACE study and from 950 to 1,500 subjects provided by 6 global collaborators. Study-wide conclusions, independent of this receptor: Clinical and demographic metadata were provided uncurated, with the amount varying by source and participant.

The sample taken for sequencing was peripheral blood. The clonotype comes from an older woman with COVID-19, enrolled during active disease.

The DNA is as follows: TGTGCCAGTAGTATAGCAGGGCACGGCACCGGGGAGCTGTTTTTT. Translated, this is CASSIAGHGTGELFF. The sequence is built from TRBV19 and TRBJ2-2; the D region possibly corresponds to TRBD1 (5 bases align). The CDR3 has 15 amino acids, counting the end cysteine and phenylalanine. The read is trimmed to its CDR3 DNA, 45 bases read in frame from base 1. The germline V gene (reference sequence) supplies CDR1 LNHDA and CDR2 SQIVND. V sheds 1 base and J sheds 4 bases, leaving 10 bases between their ends.